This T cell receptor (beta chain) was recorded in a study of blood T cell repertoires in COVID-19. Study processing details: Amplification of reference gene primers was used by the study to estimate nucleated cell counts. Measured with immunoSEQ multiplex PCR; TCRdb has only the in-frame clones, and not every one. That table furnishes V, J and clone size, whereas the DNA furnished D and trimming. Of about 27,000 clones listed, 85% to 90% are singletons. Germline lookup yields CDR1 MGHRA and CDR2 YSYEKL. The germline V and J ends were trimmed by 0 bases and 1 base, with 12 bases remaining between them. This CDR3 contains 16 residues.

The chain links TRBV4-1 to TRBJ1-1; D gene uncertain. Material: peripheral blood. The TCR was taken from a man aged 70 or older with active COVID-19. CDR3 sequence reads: CASSQDYLEGNTEAFF. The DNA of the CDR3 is TGCGCCAGCAGCCAAGATTATCTAGAGGGGAACACTGAAGCTTTCTTT.